The text below deals with one T cell receptor (beta chain). The sample belongs to a study of blood T cell repertoires in COVID-19. The overall study: Whether acute or convalescent, the COVID-19 samples came from the United States, Italy and Spain.

Sequencing used immunoSEQ multiplex PCR; TCRdb keeps in-frame clones, though not all of them. Of approximately 470,000 clones listed, 87% are singletons. In assigning cohorts, the study relied on participant-reported clinical history. Germline lookup yields CDR1 MNHEY and CDR2 SMNVEV (reference sequence). V shed 6 bases and J shed 1 base, with 8 bases lying between them. The CDR3 runs 13 residues. The sequenced material came from PBMCs or T cells enriched from blood (not recorded which). The TCR sequence derives from a woman aged 18 to 35 who had recovered from COVID-19. The genes are TRBV27 and TRBJ2-3; D may be TRBD1 (6 bases). The CDR3 loop reads CASRRTGTDTQYF. DNA of the CDR3: TGTGCCAGCAGGAGGACAGGCACAGATACGCAGTATTTT.